This is a list of T cell receptor beta chains from one sample in a study of blood T cell repertoires in COVID-19. TCRdb's table, derived via immunoSEQ multiplex PCR, lists solely in-frame clones and lacks some. The data show roughly 160,000 clones, 88% seen once. Sequenced: peripheral blood. The receptors were sampled from a man in his fifties or sixties who had recovered from COVID-19. The CDR3 runs from the conserved cysteine through the conserved F or W. A D gene is named only where the DNA matches it firmly. The size of a clone is reported for some rows only, either as once, few or many, or as a class for expanded clones.

d_call: -; clone_size: -; j_call: TRBJ2-3; v_call: TRBV6-4; cdr3_aa: CASRADSHPSDTQYF; cdr3_nt: TGTGCCAGCAGGGCCGACTCGCACCCATCAGATACGCAGTATTTT
d_call: -; clone_size: -; j_call: TRBJ2-5; v_call: TRBV18; cdr3_aa: CASSPGLQETQYF; cdr3_nt: TGTGCCAGCTCACCTGGGCTCCAAGAGACCCAGTACTTC
d_call: TRBD1; clone_size: -; j_call: TRBJ1-3; v_call: TRBV2; cdr3_aa: CASLVDRASGNTIYF; cdr3_nt: TGTGCCAGCCTGGTGGACAGGGCCTCTGGAAACACCATATATTTT
d_call: -; clone_size: -; j_call: TRBJ1-6; v_call: TRBV14; cdr3_aa: CASSQGRVWNSPLHF; cdr3_nt: TGTGCCAGCAGCCAAGGCAGGGTATGGAATTCACCCCTCCACTTT
d_call: -; clone_size: -; j_call: TRBJ1-2; v_call: TRBV7-2; cdr3_aa: CASSLQEYYGYTF; cdr3_nt: TGTGCCAGCAGCTTACAGGAATACTATGGCTACACCTTC
d_call: -; clone_size: -; j_call: TRBJ2-5; v_call: TRBV5-1; cdr3_aa: CASSARTNGLETQYF; cdr3_nt: TGCGCCAGCAGCGCGAGGACTAACGGCTTAGAGACCCAGTACTTC
d_call: TRBD1; clone_size: -; j_call: TRBJ2-5; v_call: TRBV27; cdr3_aa: CASSLGTGVETQYF; cdr3_nt: TGTGCCAGCAGTCTGGGGACAGGGGTGGAGACCCAGTACTTC
d_call: -; clone_size: -; j_call: TRBJ2-3; v_call: TRBV21-1; cdr3_aa: CASSMVVGAERTDTQYF; cdr3_nt: TGTGCCAGCAGCATGGTGGTAGGGGCCGAGAGGACAGATACGCAGTATTTT
d_call: -; clone_size: -; j_call: TRBJ1-1; v_call: TRBV6-5; cdr3_aa: CASSFGNTEAFF; cdr3_nt: TGTGCCAGCAGTTTCGGGAACACTGAAGCTTTCTTT
d_call: -; clone_size: once; j_call: TRBJ2-3; v_call: TRBV5-4; cdr3_aa: CASSSKTELTDTQYF; cdr3_nt: TGTGCCAGCAGCTCTAAGACGGAGCTCACAGATACGCAGTATTTT
d_call: TRBD1; clone_size: -; j_call: TRBJ2-7; v_call: TRBV5-4; cdr3_aa: CASSFWGRGSYEQYF; cdr3_nt: TGTGCCAGCAGCTTCTGGGGCAGGGGGTCCTACGAGCAGTACTTC
d_call: TRBD2; clone_size: few; j_call: TRBJ2-3; v_call: TRBV4-1; cdr3_aa: CASSQTLAGATDTQYF; cdr3_nt: TGCGCCAGCAGCCAAACTCTAGCGGGGGCCACAGATACGCAGTATTTT
d_call: TRBD1; clone_size: -; j_call: TRBJ2-6; v_call: TRBV6-6; cdr3_aa: CASIRQGTGANVLTF; cdr3_nt: TGTGCCAGCATCAGACAGGGAACTGGGGCCAACGTCCTGACTTTC
d_call: -; clone_size: once; j_call: TRBJ1-4; v_call: TRBV25-1; cdr3_aa: CASSDPTGPNEKLFF; cdr3_nt: TGTGCCAGCAGTGATCCGACAGGCCCTAATGAAAAACTGTTTTTT
d_call: TRBD2; clone_size: -; j_call: TRBJ2-2; v_call: TRBV9; cdr3_aa: CASSVDGRRTGELFF; cdr3_nt: TGTGCCAGCAGCGTAGACGGGAGGCGCACCGGGGAGCTGTTTTTT
d_call: -; clone_size: -; j_call: TRBJ2-5; v_call: TRBV7-2; cdr3_aa: CASSLAAEGKETQYF; cdr3_nt: TGTGCCAGCAGCTTAGCGGCGGAGGGGAAGGAGACCCAGTACTTC
d_call: TRBD1; clone_size: -; j_call: TRBJ2-1; v_call: TRBV3-1/TRBV3-2; cdr3_aa: CASQGTGGVEQFF; cdr3_nt: TGTGCCAGCCAGGGGACAGGGGGGGTAGAGCAGTTCTTC
d_call: -; clone_size: -; j_call: TRBJ2-5; v_call: TRBV5-1; cdr3_aa: CASHHRETQYF; cdr3_nt: TGCGCCAGCCATCACCGGGAGACCCAGTACTTC
d_call: -; clone_size: -; j_call: TRBJ1-1; v_call: TRBV3-1/TRBV3-2; cdr3_aa: CASSRDGGTNTEAFF; cdr3_nt: TGTGCCAGCAGCCGAGATGGGGGGACGAACACTGAAGCTTTCTTT